This entry features one T cell receptor (beta chain) sequence. In its sample, this clone was seen a few times. There is no known antigen for this receptor. Nothing much larger sits one base from this clone, and base qualities are not available. The library came from the immunoSEQ multiplex PCR assay. The multiplex PCR relied on a mix of 60 forward primers for TCR Vbeta segments and 13 reverse primers for TCR Jbeta segments. Amplification of the CDR3 region of rearranged TCR beta genes was performed with a multiplex PCR assay on genomic DNA. Amplified TCR beta libraries were sequenced as 87-base-pair reads on the Illumina HiSeq System. The original methods were these. In a later analysis, roughly 80 million unique TCR beta chains were counted across the 500 to 700 repertoires, and roughly 11 million of these chains were shared by at least two donors. To remove PCR and sequencing errors, raw reads were error-corrected and collapsed into unique sequences using a nearest-neighbor algorithm that merged closely related sequences. To assign V, D and J gene segments, CDR3 sequences were aligned to IMGT reference sequences. For a sequence to be retained, a match of at least six nucleotides was required to both a V gene segment and a J gene segment. Rearrangements were called productive when the CDR3 lacked stop codons and stayed in frame with V and J; all others were non-productive. CDR3 was defined according to IMGT convention as the region running from the second conserved V-encoded cysteine to the conserved J-encoded phenylalanine. Sequences without an unambiguous match to a single V gene segment were excluded from the earlier analysis of a few hundred of the donors. In an earlier analysis of almost 600 of the donors, a V segment was called functional when productive rearrangements were above 56.7%, and segregating when the standard deviation between donors exceeded 5%. A statistical classification framework was built to diagnose cytomegalovirus status from the catalog of TCR beta chain sequences. A later analysis assigned V and J genes by comparing TCR nucleotide sequences with IMGT/GENE-DB human TR gene sequences. The TCRdist pipeline was used in a later analysis to assign CDR3 sequences and most-parsimonious VDJ recombination scenarios. In a later analysis, each TCR beta chain was defined by its CDR3 amino acid sequence together with its V-gene family, and reads lacking a unique V-gene family were excluded. In a later analysis, fewer than 600 highly shared, low-generation-probability nucleotide sequences were removed to address suspected cross-contamination and a sequencing artifact. In a later analysis, a clonal expansion index for each public chain was calculated from normalized within-repertoire ranks of inferred template counts. In a later analysis, generation probabilities were computed with a VDJ recombination model fitted to out-of-frame rearrangements, and the resulting probabilities were checked against IGoR. In a later analysis, hypergeometric tests were used to score TCR-TCR, TCR-HLA and TCR-CMV co-occurrence, with a repertoire-size bias correction applied to TCR pairs. To estimate false discovery rates, a later analysis permuted the HLA or CMV assignments 20 times. In a later analysis, co-occurring TCRs were grouped with DBSCAN, and TCRdist sequence similarity was added when clustering was performed within HLA-allele-positive subsets. Co-occurrence clustering excluded repertoires with fewer than 30,000 or more than 120,000 public chains, plus five with anomalous nucleotide sharing. TCRdb took this table from immuneACCESS and kept in-frame rearrangements with V and J called. Such tables lack part of the clones; where checked against another copy, unresolved V genes explain under half of the gap, and the rest is unexplained. From that table come the V and J calls and clone size; the DNA was used to work out D and trimming. In this sample the table shows over 150,000 clones, approximately 79% of which occur a single time. The ten largest clones capture 4.3% of the sample.

The sample belongs to a study of cytomegalovirus exposure and HLA in healthy donors listed by TCRdb under 2017. About the full investigation: According to an earlier analysis of a few hundred of the donors, about 180 million T cells yielded 117 million unique TCR beta sequences and about 300 Gb of sequence data. Approximately 300 gigabases of sequencing data and tens of millions of unique TCR sequences made up an early release that covered 500 to 650 HLA-typed donors. Of the roughly 400 genotyped donors, roughly 80% fell in the genetic ancestry cluster associated with self-reported Caucasian donors. The study aimed to test whether signatures of past pathogen exposure could be identified by cataloging public T cell receptors. Using immunosequencing, the study profiled T cell repertoires from fewer than 850 subjects and related those repertoires to cytomegalovirus serostatus. In addition to the first cohort of around 670 subjects, a separate validation cohort of approximately 120 different subjects was used. High-throughput TCR immunosequencing, statistical association of individual TCRs with disease status, and machine learning were combined to predict cytomegalovirus infection status. A later analysis re-examined previously published TCR beta repertoires from around 670 donors and added high-resolution HLA genotyping to investigate patterns of TCR occurrence. Rather than using new phenotypic data, the later analysis identified candidate immune exposures from TCR beta sequences and from how often those sequences occurred across donors. An earlier analysis of about 600 of the donors used high-throughput TCR beta sequencing to judge whether each TCR beta V gene segment behaved as functional or pseudogenic. Donor age, sex, ethnicity and CMV serostatus were compiled together with the repertoire data. A later genetic analysis used genome-wide SNP genotypes for about three fifths of the roughly 700 donors, treating that subset as a discovery cohort. Every discovery cohort repertoire had been produced on one sequencing platform. HLA typing covered class I and class II loci at four-digit resolution. The number of typed donors differed by locus: about 620-640 for A, B, C, DRB1 and DQB1; 500 to 550 for DQA1; approximately 610 for DPA1; and approximately 450 for DPB1. About five DR-DQ haplotypes were treated as single units for association and clustering because of strong linkage in the cohort. On average, 235,054 unique TCR beta nucleotide sequences were sequenced per donor among 300 to 500 genotyped donors of the cohort, with around 19% of those sequences being non-productive.

What the study reported, not specific to this receptor: A later analysis found that TCR association rates varied across HLA loci, with DRB1 alleles showing the most associated TCRs and HLA-C alleles the fewest. At a false discovery rate of 0.05, a later analysis linked about 17,000 TCR beta sequences to specific HLA alleles. The classifier was reported to diagnose cytomegalovirus status with high specificity and sensitivity in both the original cohort and the validation cohort. Linkage disequilibrium might explain the correlated functional status among segregating V segments, but an unknown experimental factor could not be excluded. In the study, some 160 TCR beta chains were listed as associated with cytomegalovirus. According to a later analysis, parvovirus B19, influenza, CMV and Epstein-Barr virus appeared linked to several top co-occurrence clusters. An earlier analysis of roughly 570 of the donors showed that most TCR beta V segments appeared in productive rearrangements either about 90% or about 30% of the time, which broadly matched IMGT annotations. Roughly uniform sequencing depth across donors was assumed in presence/absence analyses, although this assumption may not hold. The earlier analysis of approximately 590 of the donors excluded 15 to 20 rarely observed V segments, including chromosome 9 orphons, because counts were too low. Only TCR beta chains were sequenced in this cohort, and the absence of alpha or paired-chain data limited detectable features. Three of the identified cytomegalovirus-associated TCR beta chains were confirmed in vitro to be specific for cytomegalovirus antigens. In a later analysis, HLA-associated TCR beta chains were found to be more clonally expanded and to have lower generation probabilities than equally common non-associated chains. For the cohort, immune exposure information was limited to CMV serostatus. Across donors, most TCR sequences were observed very rarely, whereas some public TCRs were present in many individuals. The authors suggested that the approach could potentially be extended to other disease states and immunological phenotypes. Because the 87-base-pair reads could not distinguish some IMGT-functional V segments, including TRBV6-2 and TRBV6-3, those segments were excluded. A group of highly shared sequence variants was considered likely to be a technical artifact of the sequencing pipeline. Because HLA typing was unavailable for some donors at each locus, only the typed subset was used in association tests. A later genetic analysis reported fewer N-insertions in productive TCRs among donors in an Asian-associated ancestry cluster than the roughly 700-donor mean. Strong co-occurrence of HLA alleles, especially DR and DQ, made assigning TCR associations to individual alleles difficult. According to a later analysis, most CMV-associated TCR beta chains appeared to be HLA-restricted, and the HLA associations seemed to be driven largely by CMV exposure. A further reported finding was that TCR beta sequences accurately predicted the HLA-A and HLA-B alleles for most subjects in the first cohort. An association between a missense DCLRE1C variant and V-gene and J-gene trimming of TCR beta chains was found in a later genetic analysis and replicated in an independent cohort.

The CDR3 goes from the cysteine to the phenylalanine over 12 residues. The read is trimmed to its CDR3 DNA, 36 bases read in frame from base 1. The germline V gene provides CDR1 SGHDT and CDR2 YYEEEE. V and J lose 0 bases and 15 bases, and a span of 13 bases separates them. The cohort comprised 550 to 700 healthy bone marrow donors. At the time of sampling, all cohort members were nominally healthy, though unrecorded immune exposures were likely present. The donor was CMV seronegative and was included in the group of 352 seronegative cohort members. A peripheral blood sample was provided by each donor, and peripheral blood mononuclear cells were used for TCR beta sequencing. The Qiagen DNeasy Blood Extraction Kit was used to extract genomic DNA from the blood cell samples.

The chain joins TRBV5-6 to TRBJ1-5, with no confident D gene call. The sequenced sample consisted of PBMCs. The sequence was collected from a man aged 40-55 years in good health and CMV-seronegative. The CDR3 region reads CASSLGASPGHF. The DNA sequence is as follows: TGTGCCAGCAGCTTGGGGGCAAGCCCAGGGCATTTT.